The 2 T cell receptor beta chains below all came from one sample that was sequenced in a study of CD8 T cells in ankylosing spondylitis. General observations from the study: A TCR beta motif of 8 or 9 highly homologous variants appeared characteristic of ankylosing spondylitis blood.

MiXCR, applied by TCRdb to the 5' RACE reads, yields one record per CDR3 protein. The table lists approximately 300,000 distinct CDR3 sequences, 8% of them singletons. Their recognized antigens are unknown. Source material: blood, either unsorted or a sorted T cell fraction (not recorded which). Source of these receptors: a male donor with ankylosing spondylitis.

This clonotype was observed a handful of times. The gene calls are TRBV5-1 and TRBJ1-3; 8 bases align to TRBD1. Trimming at V came to 0 bases and at J to 4 bases, leaving 3 bases not matched to a gene. The CDR3 extends over 15 amino acids. Germline V lookup: CDR1 SGHRS, CDR2 YFSETQ. The CDR3: CASSLAQGAGNTIYF. Here the CDR3 DNA reads TGCGCCAGCAGCTTGGCTCAGGGGGCAGGAAACACCATATATTTT. Combining the CDR3 with reference TRBV5-1 and TRBJ1-3 gives the whole variable domain KAGVTQTPRYLIKTRGQQVTLSCSPISGHRSVSWYQQTPGQGLQFLFEYFSETQRNKGNFPGRFSGRQFSNSRSEMNVSTLELGDSALYLCASSLAQGAGNTIYFGEGSWLTVV.

The CDR3 nucleotides read TGCAGTGCTAGAGATTGGGGGACAGCATATGGCAATCAGCCCCAGCATTTT. Its translation is CSARDWGTAYGNQPQHF. The gene calls are TRBV20-1 and TRBJ1-5; the match to TRBD1 covers 7 bases. Per germline, CDR1 DFQATT and CDR2 SNEGSKA (reference sequence). V gave up 0 bases and J gave up 2 bases; unmatched junction bases: 10. The CDR3 loop spans 17 amino acids.